This note documents a single T cell receptor beta chain sequence. With UMI labels, 5' RACE was used to prepare the TRB cDNA libraries. TCRdb re-called the 5' RACE reads; every CDR3 protein appears as one record, without DNA. The listing records 100,000 to 150,000 distinct CDR3 sequences. The sample originates from a study of CXCR3-negative and CXCR3-positive naive CD8 T cells. From germline, CDR1 is SGHKS and CDR2 YYEKEE (reference sequence). CDR3 length equals 14 residues. Material: naive CXCR3- CD8+ T cells from blood. Subset described: CD45RO-CCR7+CD27+CD95- naive CD8+ T cells lacking CXCR3 (TNR3-). The clonotype comes from a human donor in good health. Some clones in this sample may be carry-over from other donors' samples. This sequence joins TRBV5-5 and TRBJ1-1; without DNA, the TCRdb call of TRBD1 cannot be checked. The CDR3 sequence: CASSPVVRNTEAFF.